This is a list of T cell receptor beta chains from one sample in a study of OX40 agonist ivuxolimab in advanced cancers. The protocol was immunoSEQ multiplex PCR, while the TCRdb copy is restricted to in-frame clones and leaves out a portion. The table shows some 55,000 clones, with roughly 73% occurring only once. The sample here was CD4+ or CD8+ T cells sorted from blood, taken in a trial of the OX40 agonist ivuxolimab. Receptor source: an adult with an advanced solid tumor such as melanoma, head and neck, liver or kidney cancer. Each CDR3 is given with its conserved first and last residue. Each record gives: J gene, V gene, D gene, clone size, CDR3 protein, CDR3 DNA. D genes are given only for firm matches. Only part of the rows carry a size: once, few, many, or a class if the clone is expanded.

j_call: TRBJ2-6; v_call: TRBV18; d_call: TRBD1; clone_size: -; cdr3_aa: CASSPLVRTGNSGANVLTF; cdr3_nt: TGTGCCAGCTCACCACTGGTCAGGACAGGGAATTCCGGGGCCAACGTCCTGACTTTC
j_call: TRBJ2-1; v_call: TRBV11-3; d_call: -; clone_size: -; cdr3_aa: CASSLDGSGKFF; cdr3_nt: TGTGCCAGCAGCTTAGACGGGAGCGGCAAGTTCTTC
j_call: TRBJ1-5; v_call: TRBV9; d_call: -; clone_size: few; cdr3_aa: CASSVDVSNQPQHF; cdr3_nt: TGTGCCAGCAGCGTAGACGTGAGCAATCAGCCCCAGCATTTT
j_call: TRBJ1-6; v_call: TRBV6-5; d_call: -; clone_size: -; cdr3_aa: CASTPLEGHNSPLHF; cdr3_nt: TGTGCCAGCACCCCCCTCGAGGGGCATAATTCACCCCTCCACTTT
j_call: TRBJ2-3; v_call: TRBV18; d_call: -; clone_size: -; cdr3_aa: CASSLYRETDTQYF; cdr3_nt: TGTGCCAGCTCACTTTACAGGGAGACAGATACGCAGTATTTT
j_call: TRBJ2-7; v_call: TRBV10-3; d_call: -; clone_size: -; cdr3_aa: CAISAGYEQYF; cdr3_nt: TGTGCCATCAGTGCAGGCTACGAGCAGTACTTC
j_call: TRBJ2-6; v_call: TRBV28; d_call: -; clone_size: -; cdr3_aa: CASRYRAGANVLTF; cdr3_nt: TGTGCCAGCAGATACAGGGCTGGGGCCAACGTCCTGACTTTC
j_call: TRBJ1-3; v_call: TRBV20-1; d_call: -; clone_size: once; cdr3_aa: CSASAGNTIYF; cdr3_nt: TGCAGTGCTAGCGCCGGAAACACCATATATTTT
j_call: TRBJ2-3; v_call: TRBV27; d_call: -; clone_size: few; cdr3_aa: CASTPRVAASRDTQYF; cdr3_nt: TGTGCCAGCACCCCACGGGTAGCGGCGTCCAGAGATACGCAGTATTTT
j_call: TRBJ2-5; v_call: TRBV5-8; d_call: -; clone_size: -; cdr3_aa: CASSLVSAQETQYF; cdr3_nt: TGTGCCAGCAGCTTGGTCTCAGCCCAAGAGACCCAGTACTTC
j_call: TRBJ2-2; v_call: TRBV18; d_call: -; clone_size: -; cdr3_aa: CASSPGAGVNTGELFF; cdr3_nt: TGTGCCAGCTCACCAGGCGCAGGGGTAAACACCGGGGAGCTGTTTTTT
j_call: TRBJ1-2; v_call: TRBV9; d_call: TRBD1; clone_size: -; cdr3_aa: CASTTGTGGTNYGYTF; cdr3_nt: TGTGCCAGCACCACCGGGACAGGGGGAACTAACTATGGCTACACCTTC
j_call: TRBJ1-1; v_call: TRBV5-1; d_call: -; clone_size: -; cdr3_aa: CASSPPRGANTEAFF; cdr3_nt: TGCGCCAGCAGCCCGCCCCGGGGAGCGAACACTGAAGCTTTCTTT
j_call: TRBJ1-4; v_call: TRBV5-5; d_call: TRBD1; clone_size: -; cdr3_aa: CASSLLPGQGNEKLFF; cdr3_nt: TGTGCCAGCAGCTTGCTTCCGGGACAGGGCAATGAAAAACTGTTTTTT
j_call: TRBJ2-1; v_call: TRBV28; d_call: -; clone_size: few; cdr3_aa: CASSLKAAYNEQFF; cdr3_nt: TGTGCCAGCAGTTTAAAAGCAGCTTACAATGAGCAGTTCTTC
j_call: TRBJ2-7; v_call: TRBV19; d_call: -; clone_size: -; cdr3_aa: CATRDTPYEQYF; cdr3_nt: TGTGCCACACGGGACACTCCCTACGAGCAGTACTTC
j_call: TRBJ2-1; v_call: TRBV11-3; d_call: TRBD2; clone_size: few; cdr3_aa: CASSFRLARDEQFF; cdr3_nt: TGTGCCAGCAGCTTTCGACTAGCGAGAGATGAGCAGTTCTTC
j_call: TRBJ1-2; v_call: TRBV9; d_call: -; clone_size: few; cdr3_aa: CASSTLQGTSYGYTF; cdr3_nt: TGTGCCAGCAGCACCCTTCAGGGAACCTCCTATGGCTACACCTTC
j_call: TRBJ1-4; v_call: TRBV5-1; d_call: -; clone_size: -; cdr3_aa: CASSPLGSGVGEKLFF; cdr3_nt: TGCGCCAGCAGCCCCCTAGGATCAGGGGTTGGGGAAAAACTGTTTTTT
j_call: TRBJ2-1; v_call: TRBV7-9; d_call: TRBD1; clone_size: -; cdr3_aa: CASSHRPGQGLNEQFF; cdr3_nt: TGTGCCAGCAGCCATCGGCCGGGACAGGGCCTTAATGAGCAGTTCTTC
j_call: TRBJ1-2; v_call: TRBV5-6; d_call: -; clone_size: -; cdr3_aa: CASTETLVFGGYTF; cdr3_nt: TGTGCCAGCACCGAAACCCTCGTTTTTGGCGGCTACACCTTC
j_call: TRBJ1-2; v_call: TRBV18; d_call: TRBD1; clone_size: -; cdr3_aa: CASSPGRGRGYTF; cdr3_nt: TGTGCCAGCTCACCGGGCAGGGGGCGCGGTTACACCTTC
j_call: TRBJ2-1; v_call: TRBV6-5; d_call: TRBD2; clone_size: -; cdr3_aa: CASSHYSGTAYNEQFF; cdr3_nt: TGTGCCAGCAGTCACTATAGCGGGACGGCCTACAATGAGCAGTTCTTC
j_call: TRBJ2-7; v_call: TRBV10-2; d_call: -; clone_size: -; cdr3_aa: CASSEWGGGRGTANEQYF; cdr3_nt: TGCGCCAGCAGTGAGTGGGGTGGGGGCAGGGGTACAGCCAACGAGCAGTACTTC
j_call: TRBJ2-3; v_call: TRBV29-1; d_call: -; clone_size: -; cdr3_aa: CSVERGAGGDTQYF; cdr3_nt: TGCAGCGTTGAAAGGGGAGCAGGCGGGGATACGCAGTATTTT
j_call: TRBJ1-5; v_call: TRBV2; d_call: -; clone_size: -; cdr3_aa: CASSAALGQPQHF; cdr3_nt: TGTGCCAGCAGTGCGGCCCTGGGGCAGCCCCAGCATTTT
j_call: TRBJ2-1; v_call: TRBV6-5; d_call: -; clone_size: -; cdr3_aa: CASRYRGNEQFF; cdr3_nt: TGTGCCAGCAGATATAGAGGAAATGAGCAGTTCTTC
j_call: TRBJ2-2; v_call: TRBV15; d_call: -; clone_size: -; cdr3_aa: CATSRDRGYTGELFF; cdr3_nt: TGTGCCACCAGCAGAGATAGGGGGTACACCGGGGAGCTGTTTTTT
j_call: TRBJ1-4; v_call: TRBV18; d_call: TRBD1; clone_size: -; cdr3_aa: CASSPDRGREKLFF; cdr3_nt: TGTGCCAGCTCACCGGACAGGGGTAGAGAAAAACTGTTTTTT
j_call: TRBJ1-3; v_call: TRBV6-1; d_call: -; clone_size: -; cdr3_aa: CASSREGNTIYF; cdr3_nt: TGTGCCAGCAGCCGAGAAGGAAACACCATATATTTT
j_call: TRBJ2-2; v_call: TRBV18; d_call: -; clone_size: -; cdr3_aa: CASSPRTENTGELFF; cdr3_nt: TGTGCCAGCTCACCACGGACAGAGAACACCGGGGAGCTGTTTTTT
j_call: TRBJ1-2; v_call: TRBV28; d_call: TRBD1; clone_size: -; cdr3_aa: CASSFQLTGIYGYTF; cdr3_nt: TGTGCCAGCAGTTTCCAACTGACAGGGATCTATGGCTACACCTTC
j_call: TRBJ2-1; v_call: TRBV7-9; d_call: -; clone_size: -; cdr3_aa: CASSPHNEQFF; cdr3_nt: TGTGCCAGCAGCCCCCACAATGAGCAGTTCTTC
j_call: TRBJ1-1; v_call: TRBV28; d_call: -; clone_size: once; cdr3_aa: CASSLKGLVTEAFF; cdr3_nt: TGTGCCAGCAGTTTAAAGGGTCTAGTCACTGAAGCTTTCTTT
j_call: TRBJ2-7; v_call: TRBV7-2; d_call: -; clone_size: -; cdr3_aa: CASSSLSRSTTEQYF; cdr3_nt: TGTGCCAGCAGCTCCCTTAGTAGGTCGACTACGGAGCAGTACTTC
j_call: TRBJ2-3; v_call: TRBV19; d_call: TRBD1; clone_size: -; cdr3_aa: CASSTKFADRVWDPDTQYF; cdr3_nt: TGTGCCAGTTCTACAAAGTTCGCGGACAGGGTGTGGGACCCAGATACGCAGTATTTT
j_call: TRBJ2-5; v_call: TRBV11-2; d_call: -; clone_size: -; cdr3_aa: CASSTAGTFQETQYF; cdr3_nt: TGTGCCAGCAGCACCGCCGGGACTTTTCAAGAGACCCAGTACTTC
j_call: TRBJ1-1; v_call: TRBV6-5; d_call: TRBD1; clone_size: -; cdr3_aa: CASTRRQGETEAFF; cdr3_nt: TGTGCCAGCACCCGAAGACAGGGAGAAACTGAAGCTTTCTTT
j_call: TRBJ1-2; v_call: TRBV28; d_call: -; clone_size: few; cdr3_aa: CASIREPYGYTF; cdr3_nt: TGTGCCAGCATCAGGGAACCCTATGGCTACACCTTC
j_call: TRBJ1-3; v_call: TRBV2; d_call: -; clone_size: -; cdr3_aa: CASSRDPVRGNTIYF; cdr3_nt: TGTGCCAGCAGTAGGGATCCCGTCCGTGGAAACACCATATATTTT
j_call: TRBJ1-1; v_call: TRBV7-2; d_call: -; clone_size: -; cdr3_aa: CASSSPLGGTEAFF; cdr3_nt: TGTGCCAGCAGCTCCCCCCTGGGCGGAACCGAAGCTTTCTTT
j_call: TRBJ1-2; v_call: TRBV11-2; d_call: -; clone_size: -; cdr3_aa: CASSASSGGYYGYTF; cdr3_nt: TGTGCCAGCAGCGCTAGTTCCGGGGGGTACTATGGCTACACCTTC
j_call: TRBJ2-2; v_call: TRBV28; d_call: TRBD1; clone_size: -; cdr3_aa: CASNDRGRTGELFF; cdr3_nt: TGTGCCAGCAATGACAGGGGCAGGACCGGGGAGCTGTTTTTT
j_call: TRBJ2-7; v_call: TRBV6-5; d_call: -; clone_size: -; cdr3_aa: CASSELLREQYF; cdr3_nt: TGTGCCAGCAGCGAGCTACTCCGCGAGCAGTACTTC
j_call: TRBJ2-2; v_call: TRBV6-1; d_call: -; clone_size: -; cdr3_aa: CASSEAEISMAGELFF; cdr3_nt: TGTGCCAGCAGTGAAGCTGAGATTAGTATGGCCGGGGAGCTGTTTTTT
j_call: TRBJ2-1; v_call: TRBV10-2; d_call: -; clone_size: -; cdr3_aa: CASSRRIQDEQFF; cdr3_nt: TGCGCCAGCAGCCGACGAATACAGGATGAGCAGTTCTTC
j_call: TRBJ2-7; v_call: TRBV5-4; d_call: -; clone_size: -; cdr3_aa: CASSAGDRSYEQYF; cdr3_nt: TGTGCCAGCAGCGCGGGGGACAGGAGCTACGAGCAGTACTTC
j_call: TRBJ1-5; v_call: TRBV28; d_call: -; clone_size: few; cdr3_aa: CASASPGGNQPQHF; cdr3_nt: TGTGCCAGCGCGTCCCCCGGGGGCAATCAGCCCCAGCATTTT
j_call: TRBJ2-1; v_call: TRBV28; d_call: TRBD2; clone_size: -; cdr3_aa: CASSRLAGFPYNEQFF; cdr3_nt: TGTGCCAGCAGCCGACTAGCGGGATTTCCCTACAATGAGCAGTTCTTC
j_call: TRBJ1-2; v_call: TRBV9; d_call: TRBD1; clone_size: once; cdr3_aa: CASSETGVGRGYTF; cdr3_nt: TGTGCCAGCAGCGAAACAGGGGTTGGTCGGGGCTACACCTTC
j_call: TRBJ2-1; v_call: TRBV2; d_call: TRBD2; clone_size: few; cdr3_aa: CASGISGSYNEQFF; cdr3_nt: TGTGCCAGCGGGATTAGCGGGTCCTACAATGAGCAGTTCTTC
j_call: TRBJ2-7; v_call: TRBV2; d_call: -; clone_size: -; cdr3_aa: CASSYDVYEQYF; cdr3_nt: TGTGCCAGCAGTTACGATGTCTACGAGCAGTACTTC
j_call: TRBJ2-2; v_call: TRBV9; d_call: TRBD2; clone_size: -; cdr3_aa: CASSPRTSRNTGELFF; cdr3_nt: TGTGCCAGCAGCCCCCGGACTAGCCGGAACACCGGGGAGCTGTTTTTT
j_call: TRBJ1-2; v_call: TRBV5-6; d_call: -; clone_size: few; cdr3_aa: CASSLRMTDGYTF; cdr3_nt: TGTGCCAGCAGCTTGCGGATGACGGATGGCTACACCTTC
j_call: TRBJ2-7; v_call: TRBV9; d_call: -; clone_size: -; cdr3_aa: CASSVAPVSVYEQYF; cdr3_nt: TGTGCCAGCAGCGTAGCTCCGGTGTCAGTCTACGAGCAGTACTTC
j_call: TRBJ2-2; v_call: TRBV11-3; d_call: -; clone_size: -; cdr3_aa: CASSTYSNTGELFF; cdr3_nt: TGTGCCAGCAGCACCTACAGCAACACCGGGGAGCTGTTTTTT
j_call: TRBJ2-2; v_call: TRBV18; d_call: -; clone_size: -; cdr3_aa: CASSPRGIGTGELFF; cdr3_nt: TGTGCCAGCTCACCAAGAGGGATAGGCACCGGGGAGCTGTTTTTT
j_call: TRBJ2-3; v_call: TRBV11-3; d_call: TRBD2; clone_size: -; cdr3_aa: CASSLGAGGTPDTQYF; cdr3_nt: TGTGCCAGCAGCTTAGGAGCGGGGGGTACGCCAGATACGCAGTATTTT
j_call: TRBJ1-1; v_call: TRBV29-1; d_call: -; clone_size: few; cdr3_aa: CSVDDVGSTEAFF; cdr3_nt: TGCAGCGTTGACGATGTAGGGAGCACTGAAGCTTTCTTT
j_call: TRBJ2-5; v_call: TRBV7-2; d_call: -; clone_size: few; cdr3_aa: CASSTRTEETQYF; cdr3_nt: TGTGCCAGCAGCACCCGGACTGAAGAGACCCAGTACTTC